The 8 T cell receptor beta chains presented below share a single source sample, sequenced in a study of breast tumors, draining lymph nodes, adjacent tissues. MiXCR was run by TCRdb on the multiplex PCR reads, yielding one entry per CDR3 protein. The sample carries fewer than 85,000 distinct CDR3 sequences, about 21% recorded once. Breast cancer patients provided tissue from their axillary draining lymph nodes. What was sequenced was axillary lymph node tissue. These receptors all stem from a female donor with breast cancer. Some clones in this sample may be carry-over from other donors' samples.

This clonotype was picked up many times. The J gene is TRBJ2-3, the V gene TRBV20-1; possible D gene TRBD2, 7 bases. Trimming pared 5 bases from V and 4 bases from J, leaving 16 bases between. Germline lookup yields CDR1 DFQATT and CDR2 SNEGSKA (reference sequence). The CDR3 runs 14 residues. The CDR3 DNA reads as TGCAGTGCTGGGGACTACCAGGGGTCAGATACGCAGTATTTT. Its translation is CSAGDYQGSDTQYF.

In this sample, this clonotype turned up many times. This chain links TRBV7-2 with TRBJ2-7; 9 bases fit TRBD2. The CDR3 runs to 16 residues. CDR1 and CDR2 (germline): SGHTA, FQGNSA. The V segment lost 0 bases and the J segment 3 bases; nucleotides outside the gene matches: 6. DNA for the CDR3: TGTGCCAGCAGCTTAGCACCTAGCGGGATGTACTACGAGCAGTACTTC. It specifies CASSLAPSGMYYEQYF.

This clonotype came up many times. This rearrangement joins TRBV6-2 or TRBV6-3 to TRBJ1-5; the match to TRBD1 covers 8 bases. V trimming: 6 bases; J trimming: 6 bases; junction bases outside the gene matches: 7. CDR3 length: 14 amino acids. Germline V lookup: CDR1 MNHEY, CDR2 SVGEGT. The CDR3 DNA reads TGTGCCAGCAGGTCCGGGACAGGCACTCAGCCCCAGCATTTT. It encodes CASRSGTGTQPQHF.

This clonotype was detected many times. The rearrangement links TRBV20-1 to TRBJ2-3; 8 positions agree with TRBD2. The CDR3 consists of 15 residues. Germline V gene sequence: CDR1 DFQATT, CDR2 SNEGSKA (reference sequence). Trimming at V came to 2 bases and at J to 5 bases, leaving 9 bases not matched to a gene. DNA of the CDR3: TGCAGTGCTAGAATACTAGCGGCCACCAAAGATACGCAGTATTTT. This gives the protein CSARILAATKDTQYF.

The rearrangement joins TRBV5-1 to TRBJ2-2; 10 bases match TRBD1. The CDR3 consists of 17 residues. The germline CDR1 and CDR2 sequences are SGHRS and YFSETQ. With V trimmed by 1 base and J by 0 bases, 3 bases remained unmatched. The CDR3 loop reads CASSLRQGAANTGELFF. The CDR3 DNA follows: TGCGCCAGCAGCTTGAGACAGGGGGCGGCGAACACCGGGGAGCTGTTTTTT.

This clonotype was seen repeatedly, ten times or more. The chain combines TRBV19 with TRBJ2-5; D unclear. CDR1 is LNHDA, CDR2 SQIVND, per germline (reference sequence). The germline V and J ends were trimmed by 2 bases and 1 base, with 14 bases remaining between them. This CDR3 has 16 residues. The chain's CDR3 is CASSISASRSQETQYF. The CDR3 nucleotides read TGTGCCAGTAGTATAAGTGCGTCACGCTCCCAAGAGACCCAGTACTTC.

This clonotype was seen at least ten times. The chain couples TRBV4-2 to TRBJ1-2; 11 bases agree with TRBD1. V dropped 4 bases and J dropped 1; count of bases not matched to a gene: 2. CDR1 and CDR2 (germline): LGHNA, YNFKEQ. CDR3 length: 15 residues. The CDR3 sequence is CASSPGQGVNYGYTF. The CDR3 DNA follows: TGTGCCAGCAGCCCGGGACAGGGGGTTAACTATGGCTACACCTTC.

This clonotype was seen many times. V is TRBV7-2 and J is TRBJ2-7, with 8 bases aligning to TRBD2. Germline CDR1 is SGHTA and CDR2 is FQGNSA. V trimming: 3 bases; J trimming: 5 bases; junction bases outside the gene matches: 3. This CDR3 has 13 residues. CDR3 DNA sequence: TGTGCCAGCAGCTTTGGACTAGCAAACGAGCAGTACTTC. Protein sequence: CASSFGLANEQYF. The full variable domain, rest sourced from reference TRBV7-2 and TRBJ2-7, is GAGVSQSPSNKVTEKGKDVELRCDPISGHTALYWYRQSLGQGLEFLIYFQGNSAPDKSGLPSDRFSAERTGGSVSTLTIQRTQQEDSAVYLCASSFGLANEQYFGPGTRLTVT.